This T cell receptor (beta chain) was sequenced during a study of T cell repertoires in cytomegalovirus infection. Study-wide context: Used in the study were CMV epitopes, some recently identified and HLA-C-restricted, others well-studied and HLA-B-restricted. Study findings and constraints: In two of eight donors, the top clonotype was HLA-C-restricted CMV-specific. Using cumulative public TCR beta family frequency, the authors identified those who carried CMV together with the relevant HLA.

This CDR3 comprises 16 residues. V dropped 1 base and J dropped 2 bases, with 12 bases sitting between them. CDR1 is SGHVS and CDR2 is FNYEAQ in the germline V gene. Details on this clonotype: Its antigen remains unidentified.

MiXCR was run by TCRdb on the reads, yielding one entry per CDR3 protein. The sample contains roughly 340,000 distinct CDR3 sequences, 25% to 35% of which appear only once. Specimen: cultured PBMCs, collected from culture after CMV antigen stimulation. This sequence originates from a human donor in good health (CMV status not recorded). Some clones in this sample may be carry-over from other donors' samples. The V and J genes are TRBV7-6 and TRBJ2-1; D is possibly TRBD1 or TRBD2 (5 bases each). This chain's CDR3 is CASSLVGTVTYNEQFF. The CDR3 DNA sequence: TGTGCCAGCAGCTTAGTAGGGACCGTCACCTACAATGAGCAGTTCTTC.